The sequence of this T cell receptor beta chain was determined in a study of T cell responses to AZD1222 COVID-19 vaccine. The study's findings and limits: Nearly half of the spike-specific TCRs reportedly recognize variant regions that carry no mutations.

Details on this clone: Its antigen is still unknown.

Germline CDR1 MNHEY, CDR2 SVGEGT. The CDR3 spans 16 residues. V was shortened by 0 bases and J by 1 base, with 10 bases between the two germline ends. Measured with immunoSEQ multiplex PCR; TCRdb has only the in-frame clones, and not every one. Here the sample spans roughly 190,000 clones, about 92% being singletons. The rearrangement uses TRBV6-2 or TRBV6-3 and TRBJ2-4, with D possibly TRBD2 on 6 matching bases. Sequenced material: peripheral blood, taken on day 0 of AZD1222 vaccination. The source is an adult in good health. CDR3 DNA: TGTGCCAGCAGTTACTCAGGTGGAGGGGCCAAAAACATTCAGTACTTC. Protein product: CASSYSGGGAKNIQYF.